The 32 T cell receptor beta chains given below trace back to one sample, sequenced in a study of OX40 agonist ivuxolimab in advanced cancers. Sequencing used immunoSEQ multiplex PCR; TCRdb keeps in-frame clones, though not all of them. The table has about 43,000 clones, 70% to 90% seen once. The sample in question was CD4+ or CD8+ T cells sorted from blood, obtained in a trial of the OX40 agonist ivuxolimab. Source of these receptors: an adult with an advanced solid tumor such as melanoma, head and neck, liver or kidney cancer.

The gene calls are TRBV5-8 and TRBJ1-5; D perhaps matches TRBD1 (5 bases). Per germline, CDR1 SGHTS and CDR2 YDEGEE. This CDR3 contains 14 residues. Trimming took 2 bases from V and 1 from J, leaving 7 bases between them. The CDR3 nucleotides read TGTGCCAGCAGCTTATGGGACAGCAATCAGCCCCAGCATTTT. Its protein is CASSLWDSNQPQHF. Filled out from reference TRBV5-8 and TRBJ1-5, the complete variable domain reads EAGVTQSPTHLIKTRGQQATLRCSPISGHTSVYWYQQALGLGLQFLLWYDEGEERNRGNFPPRFSGRQFPNYSSELNVNALELEDSALYLCASSLWDSNQPQHFGDGTRLSIL.

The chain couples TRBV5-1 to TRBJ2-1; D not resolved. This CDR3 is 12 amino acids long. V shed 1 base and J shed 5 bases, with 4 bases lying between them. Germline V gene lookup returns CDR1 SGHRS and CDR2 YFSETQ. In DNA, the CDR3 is TGCGCCAGCAGCTTGTTGGACAATGAGCAGTTCTTC. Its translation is CASSLLDNEQFF.

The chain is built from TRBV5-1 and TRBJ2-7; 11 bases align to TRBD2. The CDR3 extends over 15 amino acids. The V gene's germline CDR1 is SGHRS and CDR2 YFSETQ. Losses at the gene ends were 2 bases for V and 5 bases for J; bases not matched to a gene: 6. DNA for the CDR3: TGCGCCAGCAGCTTCCTAGCGGGAGGAACCAACGAGCAGTACTTC. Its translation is CASSFLAGGTNEQYF.

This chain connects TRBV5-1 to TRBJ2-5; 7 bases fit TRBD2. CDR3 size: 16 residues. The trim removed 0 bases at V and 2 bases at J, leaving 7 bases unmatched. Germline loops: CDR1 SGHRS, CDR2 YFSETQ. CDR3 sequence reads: CASSLGVASGQETQYF. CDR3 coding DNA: TGCGCCAGCAGCTTGGGAGTCGCTAGCGGTCAAGAGACCCAGTACTTC.

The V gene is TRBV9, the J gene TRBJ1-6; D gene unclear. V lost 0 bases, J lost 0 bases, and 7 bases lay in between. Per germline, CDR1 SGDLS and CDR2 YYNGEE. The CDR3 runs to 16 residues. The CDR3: CASSVGRSSYNSPLHF. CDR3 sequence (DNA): TGTGCCAGCAGCGTAGGCCGGAGCTCCTATAATTCACCCCTCCACTTT. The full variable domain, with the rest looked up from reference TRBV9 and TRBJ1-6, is DSGVTQTPKHLITATGQRVTLRCSPRSGDLSVYWYQQSLDQGLQFLIQYYNGEERAKGNILERFSAQQFPDLHSELNLSSLELGDSALYFCASSVGRSSYNSPLHFGNGTRLTVT.

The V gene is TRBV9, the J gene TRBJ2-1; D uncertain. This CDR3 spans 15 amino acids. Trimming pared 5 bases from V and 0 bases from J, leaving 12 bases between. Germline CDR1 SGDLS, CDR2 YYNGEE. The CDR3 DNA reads TGTGCCAGCAGTCAATGGGTCAGCTCCTACAATGAGCAGTTCTTC. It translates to CASSQWVSSYNEQFF.

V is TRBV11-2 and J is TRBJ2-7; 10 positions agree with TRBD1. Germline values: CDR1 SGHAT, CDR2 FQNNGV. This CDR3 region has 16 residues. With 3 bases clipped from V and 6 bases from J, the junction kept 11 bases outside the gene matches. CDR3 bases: TGTGCCAGCAGCTTCCTTCGGCTGGGACAGGGGCGCGAGCAGTACTTC. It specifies CASSFLRLGQGREQYF.

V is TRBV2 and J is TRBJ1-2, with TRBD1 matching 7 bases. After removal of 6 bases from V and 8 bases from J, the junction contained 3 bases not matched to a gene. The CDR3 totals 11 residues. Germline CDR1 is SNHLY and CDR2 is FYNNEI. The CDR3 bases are TGTGCCAGCAGGGCAGGGGGAGGCTACACCTTC. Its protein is CASRAGGGYTF. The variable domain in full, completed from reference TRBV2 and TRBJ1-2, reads EPEVTQTPSHQVTQMGQEVILRCVPISNHLYFYWYRQILGQKVEFLVSFYNNEISEKSEIFDDQFSVERPDGSNFTLKIRSTKLEDSAMYFCASRAGGGYTFGSGTRLTVV.

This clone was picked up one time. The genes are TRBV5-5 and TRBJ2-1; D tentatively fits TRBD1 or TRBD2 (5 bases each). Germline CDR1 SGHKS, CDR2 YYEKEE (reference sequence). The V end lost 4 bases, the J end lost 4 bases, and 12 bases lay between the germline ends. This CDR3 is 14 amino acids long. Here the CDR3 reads CASSQGWGYNEQFF. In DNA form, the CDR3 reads TGTGCCAGCAGCCAGGGTTGGGGGTACAATGAGCAGTTCTTC.

In DNA, the CDR3 is TGCGCCAGCAGCTCGTCCGGGACGGGAAACACCGGGGAGCTGTTTTTT. It yields the protein CASSSSGTGNTGELFF. The chain carries TRBV5-1 and TRBJ2-2; possibly TRBD1 or TRBD2 for D (5 bases each). Trimming cost V 3 bases and J 2 bases, with 14 bases left between them. Germline CDR1 reads SGHRS; CDR2 reads YFSETQ. This CDR3 region has 16 residues.

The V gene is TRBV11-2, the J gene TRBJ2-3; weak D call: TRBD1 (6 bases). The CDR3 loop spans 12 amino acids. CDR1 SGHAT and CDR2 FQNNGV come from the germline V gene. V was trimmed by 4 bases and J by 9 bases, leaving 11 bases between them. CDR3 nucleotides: TGTGCCAGCAGCTCAGGACAGAGCACGCAGTATTTT. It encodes CASSSGQSTQYF. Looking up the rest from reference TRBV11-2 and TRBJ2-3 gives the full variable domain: EAGVAQSPRYKIIEKRQSVAFWCNPISGHATLYWYQQILGQGPKLLIQFQNNGVVDDSQLPKDRFSAERLKGVDSTLKIQPAKLEDSAVYLCASSSGQSTQYFGPGTRLTVL.

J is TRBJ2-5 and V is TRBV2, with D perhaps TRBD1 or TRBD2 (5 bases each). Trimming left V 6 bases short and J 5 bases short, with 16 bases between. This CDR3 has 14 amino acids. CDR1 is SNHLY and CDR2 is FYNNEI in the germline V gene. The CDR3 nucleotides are TGTGCCAGCAGGGGACGGTTCCCGGGGGAGACCCAGTACTTC. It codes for CASRGRFPGETQYF.

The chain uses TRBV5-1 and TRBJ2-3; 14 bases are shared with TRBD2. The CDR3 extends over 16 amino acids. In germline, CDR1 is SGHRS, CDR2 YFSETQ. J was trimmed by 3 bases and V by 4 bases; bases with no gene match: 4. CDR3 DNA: TGCGCCAGCAGCCGGGGGACTAGCGGGGGAACAGATACGCAGTATTTT. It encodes CASSRGTSGGTDTQYF.

The DNA for the CDR3 is TGTGCCAGCAGAAGCACTGGACATAAGGGCTACACCTTC. Translating gives CASRSTGHKGYTF. The V call is TRBV6-5, the J call TRBJ1-2; D is perhaps TRBD1 (5 bases). Trimming left V 6 bases short and J 8 bases short, with 16 bases between. The V gene's germline CDR1 is MNHEY and CDR2 SVGAGI. The CDR3 totals 13 residues.

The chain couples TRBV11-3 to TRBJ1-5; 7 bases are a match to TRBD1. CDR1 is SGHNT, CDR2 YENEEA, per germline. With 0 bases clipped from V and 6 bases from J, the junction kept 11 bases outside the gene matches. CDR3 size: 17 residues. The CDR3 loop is CASSLDPGQGGSQPQHF. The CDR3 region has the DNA TGTGCCAGCAGCTTAGATCCGGGGCAGGGGGGGAGTCAGCCCCAGCATTTT.

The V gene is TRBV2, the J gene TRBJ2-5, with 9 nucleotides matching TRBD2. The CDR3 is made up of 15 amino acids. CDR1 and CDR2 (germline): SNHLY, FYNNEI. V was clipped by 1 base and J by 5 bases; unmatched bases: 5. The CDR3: CASSEDLTSGETQYF. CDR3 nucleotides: TGTGCCAGCAGTGAAGATTTAACTAGCGGGGAGACCCAGTACTTC.

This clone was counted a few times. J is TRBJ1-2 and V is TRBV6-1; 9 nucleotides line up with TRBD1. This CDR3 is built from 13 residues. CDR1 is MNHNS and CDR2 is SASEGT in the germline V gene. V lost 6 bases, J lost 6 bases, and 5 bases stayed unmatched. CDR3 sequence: CASSVTGGDGYTF. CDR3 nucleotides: TGTGCCAGCAGCGTAACAGGGGGCGATGGCTACACCTTC.

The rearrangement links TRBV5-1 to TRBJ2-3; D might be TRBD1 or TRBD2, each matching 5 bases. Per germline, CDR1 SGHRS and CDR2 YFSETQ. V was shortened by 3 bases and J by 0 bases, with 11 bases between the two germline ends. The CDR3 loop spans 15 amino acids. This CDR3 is CASSSLGASTDTQYF. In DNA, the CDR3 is TGCGCCAGCAGCTCCCTCGGGGCAAGCACAGATACGCAGTATTTT.

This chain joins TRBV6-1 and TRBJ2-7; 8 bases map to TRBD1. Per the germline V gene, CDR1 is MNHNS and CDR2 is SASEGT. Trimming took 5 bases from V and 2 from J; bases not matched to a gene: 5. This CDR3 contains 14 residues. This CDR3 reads CASSTTGDPYEQYF. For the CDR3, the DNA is TGTGCCAGCAGTACGACAGGGGACCCCTACGAGCAGTACTTC.

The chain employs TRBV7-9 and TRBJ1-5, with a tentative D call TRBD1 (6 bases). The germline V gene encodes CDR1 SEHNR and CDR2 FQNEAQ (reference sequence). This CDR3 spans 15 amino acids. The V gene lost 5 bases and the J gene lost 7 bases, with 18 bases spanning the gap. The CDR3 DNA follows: TGTGCCAGCAGCCAAGAGGAACAGGGAGGGCAGCCCCAGCATTTT. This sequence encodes CASSQEEQGGQPQHF.

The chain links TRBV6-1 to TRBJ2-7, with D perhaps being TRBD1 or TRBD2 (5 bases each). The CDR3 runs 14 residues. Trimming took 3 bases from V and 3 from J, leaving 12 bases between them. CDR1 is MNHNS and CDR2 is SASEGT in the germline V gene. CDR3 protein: CASSEGPPIYEQYF. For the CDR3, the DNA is TGTGCCAGCAGTGAGGGACCTCCCATCTACGAGCAGTACTTC.

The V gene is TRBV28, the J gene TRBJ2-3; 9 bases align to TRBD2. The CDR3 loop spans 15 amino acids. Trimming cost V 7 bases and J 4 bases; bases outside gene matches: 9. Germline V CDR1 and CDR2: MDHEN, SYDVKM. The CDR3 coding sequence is TGTGCCAGCAAGACTCTGGCGGGGGGGGCAGATACGCAGTATTTT. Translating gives CASKTLAGGADTQYF.

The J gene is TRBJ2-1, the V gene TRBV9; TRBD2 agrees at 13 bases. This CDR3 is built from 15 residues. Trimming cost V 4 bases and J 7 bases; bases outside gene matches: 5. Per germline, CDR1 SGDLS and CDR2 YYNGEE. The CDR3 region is CASSLTSGRANEQFF. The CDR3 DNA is TGTGCCAGCAGCCTCACTAGCGGGAGGGCAAATGAGCAGTTCTTC.

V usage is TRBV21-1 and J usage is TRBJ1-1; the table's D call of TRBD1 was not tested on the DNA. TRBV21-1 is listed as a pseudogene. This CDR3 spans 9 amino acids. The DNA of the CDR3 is TGTGCCAGCAGCCCCCGACAGTTTTTT. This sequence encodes CASSPRQFF.

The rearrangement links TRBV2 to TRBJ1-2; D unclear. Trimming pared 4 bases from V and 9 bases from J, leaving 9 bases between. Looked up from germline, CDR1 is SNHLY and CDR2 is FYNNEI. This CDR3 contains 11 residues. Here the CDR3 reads CASSAAVSYTF. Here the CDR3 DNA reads TGTGCCAGCAGTGCAGCAGTGAGCTACACCTTC. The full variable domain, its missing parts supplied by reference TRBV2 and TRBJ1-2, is EPEVTQTPSHQVTQMGQEVILRCVPISNHLYFYWYRQILGQKVEFLVSFYNNEISEKSEIFDDQFSVERPDGSNFTLKIRSTKLEDSAMYFCASSAAVSYTFGSGTRLTVV.

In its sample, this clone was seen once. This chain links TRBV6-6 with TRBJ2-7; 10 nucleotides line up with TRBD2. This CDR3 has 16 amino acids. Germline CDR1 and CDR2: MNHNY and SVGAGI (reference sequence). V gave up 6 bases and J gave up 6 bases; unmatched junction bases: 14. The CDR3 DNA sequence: TGTGCCAGCAGGGACGTAGCGGGAGGAATTAGGGGCGAGCAGTACTTC. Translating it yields CASRDVAGGIRGEQYF.

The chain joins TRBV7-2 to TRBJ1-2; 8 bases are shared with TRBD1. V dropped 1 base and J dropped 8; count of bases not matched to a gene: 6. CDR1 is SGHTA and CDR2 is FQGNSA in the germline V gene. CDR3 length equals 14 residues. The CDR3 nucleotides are TGTGCCAGCAGCTTAGTCGGGACAGGCGGAGGCTACACCTTC. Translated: CASSLVGTGGGYTF.

The CDR3 DNA reads as TGTGCCAGTAGACGGGTGGCGGGCACCGGGGAGCTGTTTTTT. Protein sequence: CASRRVAGTGELFF. This rearrangement joins TRBV19 to TRBJ2-2; D may be TRBD2 (5 bases). This CDR3 contains 14 residues. Trimming cost V 6 bases and J 4 bases, with 12 bases left between them. Germline V gene data show CDR1 as LNHDA and CDR2 as SQIVND (reference sequence).

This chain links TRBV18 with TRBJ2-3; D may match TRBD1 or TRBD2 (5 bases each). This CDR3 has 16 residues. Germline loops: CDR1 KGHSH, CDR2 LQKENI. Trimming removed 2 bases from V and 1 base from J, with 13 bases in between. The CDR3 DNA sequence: TGTGCCAGCTCACCAAGGGACCGGGTCCGCACAGATACGCAGTATTTT. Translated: CASSPRDRVRTDTQYF.

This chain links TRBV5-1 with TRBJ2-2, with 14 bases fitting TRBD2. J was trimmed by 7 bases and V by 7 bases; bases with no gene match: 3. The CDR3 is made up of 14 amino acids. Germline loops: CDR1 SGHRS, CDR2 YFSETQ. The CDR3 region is CASGLAGGDGELFF. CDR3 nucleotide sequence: TGCGCCAGCGGACTAGCGGGAGGTGACGGGGAGCTGTTTTTT.

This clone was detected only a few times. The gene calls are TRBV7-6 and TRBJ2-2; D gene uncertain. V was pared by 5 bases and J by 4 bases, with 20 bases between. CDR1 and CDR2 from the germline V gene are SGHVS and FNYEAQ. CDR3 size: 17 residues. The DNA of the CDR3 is TGTGCCAGCAGCCCGGACGGGCCTACTGGAGCCACCGGGGAGCTGTTTTTT. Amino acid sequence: CASSPDGPTGATGELFF.

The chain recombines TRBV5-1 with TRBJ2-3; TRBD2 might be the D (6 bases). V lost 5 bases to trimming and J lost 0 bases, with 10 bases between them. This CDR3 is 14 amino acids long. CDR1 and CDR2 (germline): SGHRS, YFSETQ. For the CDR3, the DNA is TGCGCCAGCAGGACGGGACTCAGCACAGATACGCAGTATTTT. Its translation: CASRTGLSTDTQYF.